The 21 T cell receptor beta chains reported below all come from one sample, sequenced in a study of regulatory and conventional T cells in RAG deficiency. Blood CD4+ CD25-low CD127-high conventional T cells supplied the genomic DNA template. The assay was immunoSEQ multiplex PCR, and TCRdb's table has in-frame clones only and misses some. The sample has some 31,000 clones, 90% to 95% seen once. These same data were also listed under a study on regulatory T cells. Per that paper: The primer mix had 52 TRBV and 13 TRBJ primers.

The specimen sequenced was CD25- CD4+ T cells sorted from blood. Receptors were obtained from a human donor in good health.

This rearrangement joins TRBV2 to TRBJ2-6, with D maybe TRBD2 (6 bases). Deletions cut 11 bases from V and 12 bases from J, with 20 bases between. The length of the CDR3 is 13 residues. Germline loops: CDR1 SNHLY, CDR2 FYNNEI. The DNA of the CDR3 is TGTGCCTCCACCGGGACTGATCGGACCGTCCTGACTTTC. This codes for CASTGTDRTVLTF.

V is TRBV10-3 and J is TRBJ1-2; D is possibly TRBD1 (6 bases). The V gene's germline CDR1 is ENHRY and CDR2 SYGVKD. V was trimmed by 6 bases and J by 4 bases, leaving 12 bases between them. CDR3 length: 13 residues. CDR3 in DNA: TGTGCCATCAGACCGGACAGTGGCTATGGCTACACCTTC. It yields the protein CAIRPDSGYGYTF.

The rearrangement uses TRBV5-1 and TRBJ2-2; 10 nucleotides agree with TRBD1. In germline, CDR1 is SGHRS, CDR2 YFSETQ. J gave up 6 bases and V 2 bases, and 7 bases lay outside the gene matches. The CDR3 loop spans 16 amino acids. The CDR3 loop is CASSFTGQGSSGELFF. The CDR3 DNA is TGCGCCAGCAGCTTTACGGGACAGGGGAGCTCCGGGGAGCTGTTTTTT.

CDR3 region: CASSIAGNTGELFF. CDR3 bases: TGTGCCAGTAGTATAGCCGGGAACACCGGGGAGCTGTTTTTT. The genes are TRBV19 and TRBJ2-2; D is ambiguous. Germline CDR1 and CDR2: LNHDA and SQIVND (reference sequence). The CDR3 is 14 residues long. Trimming pared 1 base from V and 1 base from J, leaving 4 bases between.

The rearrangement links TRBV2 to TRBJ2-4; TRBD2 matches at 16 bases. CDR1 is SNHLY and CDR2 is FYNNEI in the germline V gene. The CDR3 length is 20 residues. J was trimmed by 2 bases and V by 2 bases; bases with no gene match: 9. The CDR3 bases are TGTGCCAGCAGTGAATGGGGACTAGCGGGGGGGCCCGGGTCCAAAAACATTCAGTACTTC. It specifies CASSEWGLAGGPGSKNIQYF.

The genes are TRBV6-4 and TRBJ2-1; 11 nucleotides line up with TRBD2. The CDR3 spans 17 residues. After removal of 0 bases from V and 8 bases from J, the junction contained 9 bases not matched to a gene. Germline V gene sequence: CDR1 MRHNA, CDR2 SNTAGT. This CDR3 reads CASSDSEVAGGPDEQFF. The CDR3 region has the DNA TGTGCCAGCAGTGACTCGGAGGTAGCGGGGGGGCCGGATGAGCAGTTCTTC.

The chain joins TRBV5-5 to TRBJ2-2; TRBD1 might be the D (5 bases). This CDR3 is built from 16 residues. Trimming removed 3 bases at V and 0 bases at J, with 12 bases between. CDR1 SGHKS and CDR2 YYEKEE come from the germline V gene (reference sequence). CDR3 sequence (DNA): TGTGCCAGCAGCTCTTCGAGACAGACGAACACCGGGGAGCTGTTTTTT. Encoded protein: CASSSSRQTNTGELFF.

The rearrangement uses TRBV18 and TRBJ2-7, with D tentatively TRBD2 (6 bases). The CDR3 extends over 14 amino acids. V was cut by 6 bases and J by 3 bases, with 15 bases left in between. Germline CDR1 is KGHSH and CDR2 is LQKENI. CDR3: CASSTGDSYYEQYF. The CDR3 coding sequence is TGTGCCAGCTCGACGGGAGACTCCTACTACGAGCAGTACTTC.

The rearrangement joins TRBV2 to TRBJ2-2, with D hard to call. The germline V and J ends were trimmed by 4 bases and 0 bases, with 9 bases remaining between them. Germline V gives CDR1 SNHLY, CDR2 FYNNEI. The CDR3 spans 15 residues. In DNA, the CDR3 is TGTGCCAGCAGTGTTGAGTTCTCGAACACCGGGGAGCTGTTTTTT. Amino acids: CASSVEFSNTGELFF.

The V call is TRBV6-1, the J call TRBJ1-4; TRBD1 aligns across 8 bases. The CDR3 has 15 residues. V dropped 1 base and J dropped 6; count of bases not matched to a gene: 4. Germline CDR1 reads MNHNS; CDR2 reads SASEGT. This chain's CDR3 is CASSEVTGGDEKLFF. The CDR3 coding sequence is TGTGCCAGCAGTGAAGTAACAGGGGGTGATGAAAAACTGTTTTTT.

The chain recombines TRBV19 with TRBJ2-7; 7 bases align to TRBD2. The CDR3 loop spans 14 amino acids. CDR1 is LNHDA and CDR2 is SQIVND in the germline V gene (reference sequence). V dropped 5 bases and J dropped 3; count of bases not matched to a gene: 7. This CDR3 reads CASSVKGLDYEQYF. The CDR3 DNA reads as TGTGCCAGTAGTGTCAAAGGACTAGACTACGAGCAGTACTTC.

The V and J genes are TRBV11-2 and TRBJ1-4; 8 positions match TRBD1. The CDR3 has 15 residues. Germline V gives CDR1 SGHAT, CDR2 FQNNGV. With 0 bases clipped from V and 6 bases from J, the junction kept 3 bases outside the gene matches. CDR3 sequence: CASSLDGTGYEKLFF. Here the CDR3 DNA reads TGTGCCAGCAGCTTAGACGGGACAGGCTATGAAAAACTGTTTTTT.

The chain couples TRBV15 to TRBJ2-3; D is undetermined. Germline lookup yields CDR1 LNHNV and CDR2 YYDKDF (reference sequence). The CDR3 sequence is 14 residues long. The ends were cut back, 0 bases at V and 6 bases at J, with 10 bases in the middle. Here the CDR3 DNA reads TGTGCCACCAGCAGAGATGGGCCTTCGGATACGCAGTATTTT. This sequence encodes CATSRDGPSDTQYF.

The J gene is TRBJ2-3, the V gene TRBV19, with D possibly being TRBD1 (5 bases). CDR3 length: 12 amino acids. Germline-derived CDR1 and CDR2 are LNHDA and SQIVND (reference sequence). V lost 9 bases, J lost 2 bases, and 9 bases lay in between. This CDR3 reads CASQGNTDTQYF. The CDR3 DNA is TGTGCCAGCCAGGGAAACACAGATACGCAGTATTTT.

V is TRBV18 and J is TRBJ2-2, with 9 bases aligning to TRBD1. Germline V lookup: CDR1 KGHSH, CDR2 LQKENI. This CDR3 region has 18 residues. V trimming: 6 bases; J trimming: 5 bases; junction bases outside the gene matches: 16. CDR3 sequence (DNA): TGTGCCAGCTCCCCTGGTGCACAGGGGGCGCTTTGGACCGGGGAGCTGTTTTTT. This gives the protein CASSPGAQGALWTGELFF.

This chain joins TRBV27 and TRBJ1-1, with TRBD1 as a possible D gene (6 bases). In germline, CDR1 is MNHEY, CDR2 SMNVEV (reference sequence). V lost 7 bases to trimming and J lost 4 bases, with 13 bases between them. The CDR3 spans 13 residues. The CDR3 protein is CASNAQGSTEAFF. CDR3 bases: TGTGCCAGCAACGCACAGGGATCCACTGAAGCTTTCTTT.

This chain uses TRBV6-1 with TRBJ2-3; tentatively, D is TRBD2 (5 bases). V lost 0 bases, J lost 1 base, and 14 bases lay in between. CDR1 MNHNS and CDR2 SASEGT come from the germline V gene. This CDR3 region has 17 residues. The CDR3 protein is CASSEALASWGTDTQYF. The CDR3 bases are TGTGCCAGCAGTGAAGCGCTGGCTAGCTGGGGCACAGATACGCAGTATTTT.

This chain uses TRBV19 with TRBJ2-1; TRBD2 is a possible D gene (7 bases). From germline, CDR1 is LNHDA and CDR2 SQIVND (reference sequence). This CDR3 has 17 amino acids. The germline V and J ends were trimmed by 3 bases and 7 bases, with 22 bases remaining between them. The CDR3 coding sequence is TGTGCCAGTAGTATTGGGGGGGGCACCCTCGTTGGGAATGAGCAGTTCTTC. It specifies CASSIGGGTLVGNEQFF.

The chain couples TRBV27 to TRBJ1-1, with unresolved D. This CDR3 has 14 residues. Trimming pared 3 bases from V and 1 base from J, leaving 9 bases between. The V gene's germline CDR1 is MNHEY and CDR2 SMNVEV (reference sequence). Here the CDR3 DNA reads TGTGCCAGCAGTTTGGTACAGACGAACACTGAAGCTTTCTTT. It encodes CASSLVQTNTEAFF.

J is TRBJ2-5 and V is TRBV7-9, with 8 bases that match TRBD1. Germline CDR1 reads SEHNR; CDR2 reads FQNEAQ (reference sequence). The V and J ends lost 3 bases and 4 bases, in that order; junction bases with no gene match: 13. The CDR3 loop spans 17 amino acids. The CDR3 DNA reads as TGTGCCAGCAGCTTCACCGTCGGTAACAGGGGGAGAGAGACCCAGTACTTC. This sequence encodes CASSFTVGNRGRETQYF.

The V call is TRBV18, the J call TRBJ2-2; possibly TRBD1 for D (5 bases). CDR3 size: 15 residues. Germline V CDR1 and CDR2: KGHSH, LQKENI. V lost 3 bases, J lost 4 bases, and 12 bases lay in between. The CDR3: CASSPRQGGTGELFF. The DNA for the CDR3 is TGTGCCAGCTCACCTAGGCAGGGTGGCACCGGGGAGCTGTTTTTT.